This T cell receptor (beta chain) was retrieved from a study of beta chain features in type 1 diabetes. TCRB transcripts that were expressed got sequenced, as all of the isolated RNA had been reverse transcribed. About 4 million reads per sample were averaged for naive, central memory and regulatory samples. Method: immunoSEQ multiplex PCR; TCRdb's copy keeps in-frame clones and lacks some. The sample holds fewer than 25,000 clones, roughly 66% seen once. This CDR3 has 12 residues. With 7 bases removed from V and 3 bases from J, the gap between germline ends came to 9 bases. Germline V CDR1 and CDR2: MNHEY, SMNVEV (reference sequence). Study-wide findings and caveats: In every one of the four CD4+ subsets, TCRB CDR3s were moderately but significantly shorter in Type 1 diabetes patients.

This clone turned up a few times. Its specificity is unknown. The TCR originated in a man between 18 and 35 years old with type 1 diabetes. The V and J genes are TRBV27 and TRBJ1-2; D unclear. What was sequenced was Tregs from blood. The CDR3, as DNA: TGTGCCAGCAAAGCTGCGGACTATGGCTACACCTTC. This translates into CASKAADYGYTF.